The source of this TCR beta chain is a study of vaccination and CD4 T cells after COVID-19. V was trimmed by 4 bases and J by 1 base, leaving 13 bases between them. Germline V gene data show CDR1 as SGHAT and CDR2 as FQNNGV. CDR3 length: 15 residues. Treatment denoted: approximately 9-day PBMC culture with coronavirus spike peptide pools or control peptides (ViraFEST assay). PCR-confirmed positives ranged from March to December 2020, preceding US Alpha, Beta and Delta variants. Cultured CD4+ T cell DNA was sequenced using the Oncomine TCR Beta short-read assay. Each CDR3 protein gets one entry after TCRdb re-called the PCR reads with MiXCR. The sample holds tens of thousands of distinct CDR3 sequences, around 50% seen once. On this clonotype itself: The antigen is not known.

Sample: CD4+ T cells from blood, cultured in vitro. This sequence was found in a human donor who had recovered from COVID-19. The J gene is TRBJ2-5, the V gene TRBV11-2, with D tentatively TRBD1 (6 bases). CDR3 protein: CASSSIRGVQETQYF. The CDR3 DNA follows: TGTGCCAGCAGCTCTATCAGGGGCGTCCAAGAGACCCAGTACTTC. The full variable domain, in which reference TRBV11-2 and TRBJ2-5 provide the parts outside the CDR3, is EAGVAQSPRYKIIEKRQSVAFWCNPISGHATLYWYQQILGQGPKLLIQFQNNGVVDDSQLPKDRFSAERLKGVDSTLKIQPAKLEDSAVYLCASSSIRGVQETQYFGPGTRLLVL.